This T cell receptor beta chain was identified during a study of T cells in Graves' hyperthyroidism and ophthalmopathy. Amplification of TCR beta CDR3 regions was performed using RNA transcripts as template. First-round RT-PCR of the TCR CDR3 relied on the HTBI primer set. From the multiplex PCR reads, TCRdb called clonotypes with MiXCR, one entry per CDR3 protein. The sample lists approximately 270,000 distinct CDR3 sequences; roughly 15% were seen once. In this sample, this clonotype turned up many times. This CDR3 has 13 amino acids. Germline V gene data show CDR1 as ENHRY and CDR2 as SYGVKD. The V gene lost 0 bases and the J gene lost 7 bases, with 7 bases spanning the gap.

The chain joins TRBV10-3 to TRBJ1-3; D gene unclear. The receptor was isolated from a middle-aged woman with Graves' hyperthyroidism that later progressed to Graves' ophthalmopathy. The source material was blood. The CDR3 DNA sequence: TGTGCCATCAGTGAGTCTGTCCGGAACACCATATATTTT. It codes for CAISESVRNTIYF.